The 10 T cell receptor beta chains below were found in one sample sequenced in a study of T-cell reconstitution after alpha-beta-depleted transplantation in children (dated by TCRdb to about 2016). The library was produced with PCR. The instrument was an Illumina HiSeq 2500. To normalize quantification of the TCRbeta repertoire, the TCR libraries were built with molecular barcoding that relied on unique molecular identifiers. TCRdb handled the public reads itself, with Q25 trimming in fastp and clone calling in MiXCR, and kept productive beta chains. A single entry per CDR3 protein holds the most common genes and DNA from its merged rows. The sample table shows almost 500,000 distinct CDR3 sequences, and approximately 12% are seen once. The ten largest clonotypes hold around 6.1% of the sample. Source: PBMCs from the stem cell graft donor, taken from the stem cell graft. Source of these receptors: a human donor who donated a stem cell graft to a child with combined immunodeficiency.

The chain employs TRBV29-1 and TRBJ1-1, with D perhaps TRBD1 (6 bases). The CDR3 loop spans 13 amino acids. The germline gives CDR1 SQVTM, CDR2 ANQGSEA. Trimming left V 6 bases short and J 1 base short, with 12 bases between. The CDR3 loop is CSVVETGNTEAFF. CDR3 coding DNA: TGCAGCGTCGTCGAGACAGGGAACACTGAAGCTTTCTTT.

J is TRBJ1-1 and V is TRBV2, with D unclear. Per the germline V gene, CDR1 is SNHLY and CDR2 is FYNNEI. V was cut by 4 bases and J by 5 bases, with 11 bases left in between. The CDR3 covers 13 residues. CDR3 residues: CASSGSGWTEAFF. The CDR3 DNA is TGTGCCAGCAGTGGGTCGGGTTGGACTGAAGCTTTCTTT.

This clonotype has more than one count but fewer than ten. The rearrangement joins TRBV20-1 to TRBJ2-7, with a tentative D call TRBD2 (7 bases). The V end lost 1 base, the J end lost 6 bases, and 13 bases lay between the germline ends. Germline loops: CDR1 DFQATT, CDR2 SNEGSKA (reference sequence). The CDR3 has 13 residues. CDR3 coding DNA: TGCAGTGCTAGAGTTCGAGGGGGGGTCGAGCAGTACTTC. The encoded protein is CSARVRGGVEQYF.

The chain carries TRBV30 and TRBJ2-7; D perhaps matches TRBD1 (6 bases). Germline V gives CDR1 GTSNPN, CDR2 SVGIG (reference sequence). The CDR3 is 13 amino acids. The V gene lost 4 bases and the J gene lost 5 bases, with 15 bases spanning the gap. As DNA, the CDR3 is TGTGCCTGGAACCGGGACACACAAGACGAGCAGTACTTC. Amino acid sequence: CAWNRDTQDEQYF.

This clonotype was observed many times. The chain has TRBV20-1 and TRBJ2-7, with 8 positions matching TRBD2. Per the germline V gene, CDR1 is DFQATT and CDR2 is SNEGSKA (reference sequence). The CDR3 is 13 amino acids. V lost 5 bases, J lost 2 bases, and 5 bases stayed unmatched. In DNA form, the CDR3 reads TGCAGTGCTGCCGGGACTAGAACCTACGAGCAGTACTTC. Protein product: CSAAGTRTYEQYF.

J is TRBJ1-2 and V is TRBV28, with 8 bases identical to TRBD1. V shed 5 bases, J shed 6 bases, and the junction held 8 bases outside the gene matches. Germline values: CDR1 MDHEN, CDR2 SYDVKM. The CDR3 totals 14 residues. The CDR3: CASSLLDRVNGYTF. The CDR3 coding sequence is TGTGCCAGCAGTCTCCTGGACAGGGTGAATGGCTACACCTTC.

This clonotype has a count of ten or more. The chain employs TRBV6-5 and TRBJ1-2, with a tentative D call TRBD1 (6 bases). The V and J ends lost 4 bases and 0 bases respectively, with 15 bases between them. Per germline, CDR1 MNHEY and CDR2 SVGAGI. The length of the CDR3 is 16 residues. The CDR3 region is CASSSLTGIANYGYTF. The DNA of the CDR3 is TGTGCCAGCAGTTCCTTAACAGGGATAGCTAACTATGGCTACACCTTC.

In its sample, this clonotype was seen a few times. This chain uses TRBV20-1 with TRBJ2-5; 12 nucleotides align to TRBD2. J gave up 1 base and V 2 bases, and 5 bases lay outside the gene matches. CDR1 DFQATT and CDR2 SNEGSKA come from the germline V gene (reference sequence). The CDR3 covers 16 residues. CDR3 sequence: CSARLAGGELQETQYF. The CDR3 region has the DNA TGCAGTGCTAGACTAGCGGGGGGGGAACTCCAAGAGACCCAGTACTTC.

This clonotype appeared many times. The V and J genes are TRBV12-3 or TRBV12-4 and TRBJ2-7; weak D call: TRBD2 (6 bases). V gave up 5 bases and J gave up 4 bases, with 18 bases separating them. The CDR3 covers 15 residues. The CDR3 nucleotides are TGTGCCAGCAGTCCCGGGACTCTTCAACTTTACGAGCAGTACTTC. Amino acids: CASSPGTLQLYEQYF.

Concerning this clonotype itself: This may be a read error, as it is one base from a much larger clone. The chain couples TRBV3-1 to TRBJ1-1; D is ambiguous. The CDR3 spans 16 residues. CDR1 and CDR2 (germline): LGHDT, YNNKEL (reference sequence). The CDR3 DNA is TGTGCCTGCAGCCAAAGGTCCCCAGGCCTGAACACTGAAGCTTTCTTT. Amino acids: CACSQRSPGLNTEAFF.